These 8 T cell receptor beta chains share one sample of origin, sequenced in a study of blood T cell repertoires in COVID-19. Assay used: immunoSEQ multiplex PCR; TCRdb lists only in-frame clones, some missing. Among about 120,000 clones listed, roughly 80% were seen once. What was sequenced was peripheral blood. The receptors shown here come from a man in his thirties or forties with acute or convalescent COVID-19.

The genes are TRBV5-8 and TRBJ1-5; 11 bases are shared with TRBD1. The germline CDR1 and CDR2 sequences are SGHTS and YDEGEE. The CDR3 has 18 amino acids. V dropped 3 bases and J dropped 1; count of bases not matched to a gene: 9. In DNA, the CDR3 is TGTGCCAGCAGCTCCGGGACAGGGGGTTTTGGGAGCAATCAGCCCCAGCATTTT. It encodes CASSSGTGGFGSNQPQHF.

V is TRBV9 and J is TRBJ1-6; TRBD1 aligns across 7 bases. The CDR3 sequence is 13 residues long. CDR1 is SGDLS, CDR2 YYNGEE, per germline. V lost 5 bases and J lost 11; bases outside the gene matches: 7. CDR3 protein: CASSPLTGAPLHF. The DNA for the CDR3 is TGTGCCAGCAGTCCCCTTACAGGGGCACCCCTCCACTTT.

This chain connects TRBV6-5 to TRBJ1-3, with D hard to call. The CDR3 consists of 13 residues. Germline lookup yields CDR1 MNHEY and CDR2 SVGAGI. With 6 bases removed from V and 2 bases from J, the gap between germline ends came to 8 bases. CDR3 bases: TGTGCCAGCAGAGAGGGAGCTGGAAACACCATATATTTT. It translates to CASREGAGNTIYF.

V is TRBV6-5 and J is TRBJ2-7, with 10 bases identical to TRBD2. CDR3 size: 15 residues. The germline V gene encodes CDR1 MNHEY and CDR2 SVGAGI. J was trimmed by 2 bases and V by 6 bases; bases with no gene match: 7. The CDR3 region has the DNA TGTGCCAGCAGCCAGGGGCTAGCGGGGGCCTACGAGCAGTACTTC. This translates into CASSQGLAGAYEQYF.

The chain combines TRBV5-1 with TRBJ1-1; TRBD1 matches 10 bases. V gave up 3 bases and J gave up 4 bases; unmatched junction bases: 6. From germline, CDR1 is SGHRS and CDR2 YFSETQ. The CDR3 loop spans 15 amino acids. The CDR3 DNA sequence: TGCGCCAGCAGCTGGGGACAGGGGTTAGGCACTGAAGCTTTCTTT. Translation: CASSWGQGLGTEAFF.

The gene calls are TRBV5-6 and TRBJ1-3; D is perhaps TRBD1 (6 bases). Trimming removed 1 base at V and 4 bases at J, with 15 bases between. The germline gives CDR1 SGHDT, CDR2 YYEEEE. There are 16 residues in the CDR3. The CDR3 DNA reads TGTGCCAGCAGCTTGACAGGGCCCCAGTCGGGAAACACCATATATTTT. Translation: CASSLTGPQSGNTIYF.

J is TRBJ1-1 and V is TRBV6-5, with 8 bases aligning to TRBD1. Germline trimming cut 2 bases from V and 2 bases from J; bases unmatched to any gene: 1. Germline V gene sequence: CDR1 MNHEY, CDR2 SVGAGI. The length of the CDR3 is 14 residues. This chain's CDR3 is CASSYGQGNTEAFF. CDR3 nucleotides: TGTGCCAGCAGTTACGGACAGGGAAACACTGAAGCTTTCTTT.

The rearrangement joins TRBV30 to TRBJ1-6; tentative D call: TRBD1 (5 bases). V lost 4 bases and J 7 bases, leaving 11 bases between the germline ends. Germline CDR1 reads GTSNPN; CDR2 reads SVGIG (reference sequence). This CDR3 contains 13 residues. The CDR3 coding sequence is TGTGCCTGGACCCCGGGGGGAAATTCACCCCTCCACTTT. Translation gives CAWTPGGNSPLHF.